This TCR beta chain was found in a study of T cell responses to AZD1222 COVID-19 vaccine. Findings and caveats of the study: The CD4 TCRs associated with vaccination extended across spike and predominated at 160-218 and 743-854.

TCRdb's table, derived via immunoSEQ multiplex PCR, lists solely in-frame clones and lacks some. The sample gives about 140,000 clones, more than 85% of which show up once; around 0.85% is in the top ten. Comments on this clone: No antigen is known for it.

V dropped 6 bases and J dropped 7; count of bases not matched to a gene: 9. There are 14 residues in the CDR3. CDR1 is SGHRS, CDR2 YFSETQ, per germline. This sample comprised peripheral blood, obtained on day 0 of MenACWY control vaccination. This TCR was recovered from an adult in good health. The chain employs TRBV5-1 and TRBJ2-7, with 11 bases matching TRBD1. The CDR3 nucleotides read TGCGCCAGCACTACCGGGACAGGGGGTGGGGAGCAGTACTTC. Encoded protein: CASTTGTGGGEQYF. Full variable domain (outside the CDR3, taken from reference TRBV5-1 and TRBJ2-7): KAGVTQTPRYLIKTRGQQVTLSCSPISGHRSVSWYQQTPGQGLQFLFEYFSETQRNKGNFPGRFSGRQFSNSRSEMNVSTLELGDSALYLCASTTGTGGGEQYFGPGTRLTVT.